The rows below give T cell receptor beta chains drawn from one sample of a study of long-term antiretroviral therapy in people with HIV. Sequencing used immunoSEQ multiplex PCR; TCRdb keeps in-frame clones, though not all of them. The data show some 21,000 clones, about 80% seen once. The input for sequencing was unsorted PBMCs, taken 0.3 years after starting antiretroviral therapy. The receptor set was obtained from a man aged 50 or older with HIV. CDR3s include the opening cysteine and the closing phenylalanine or tryptophan.

V gene	CDR3 protein
TRBV7-9	CASSFTPLAPTDTQYF
TRBV30	CAWSVAPGQGAGGYTF
TRBV7-9	CASSLRGREGTYNEQFF
TRBV2	CASGSRDYNSPLHF
TRBV6-1	CASRVQTYTEAFF
TRBV4-1	CASSPGTGAYGYTF
TRBV7-9	CASSLARGTSSYEQYF
TRBV11-2	CASSSRVPGRYEQYF
TRBV5-6	CASSLDPRASSYEQYF
TRBV2	CASSLQSGDYNSPLHF
TRBV5-1	CASSLEDGVKLFF
TRBV27	CASSLLNQPQHF
TRBV4-1	CASSREVLDQPQHF
TRBV7-9	CASSPGSANEKLFF